The rows below give T cell receptor beta chains drawn from one sample of a study of cytomegalovirus exposure and HLA in healthy donors. Clones were read by immunoSEQ multiplex PCR, and TCRdb kept only the in-frame ones, dropping some. The repertoire holds about 200,000 clones, with around 87% as singletons. Sequences were obtained from PBMCs. These receptors were taken from a woman aged 18-30 years in good health and CMV-seronegative. Both conserved end residues are part of each CDR3. Each record gives: D gene, CDR3 length, V gene, J gene, clone size, CDR3 DNA, CDR3 protein. The D gene is left open where the match is weak. Size tells how often a clone was seen (once, few, many) or the class of an expanded clone, and some rows leave it out.

TRBD2	14	TRBV7-3	TRBJ2-1	once	TGTGCCAGCAGCTTTAGCGGGCCATACAATGAGCAGTTCTTC	CASSFSGPYNEQFF
NA	14	TRBV7-9	TRBJ1-2	once	TGTGCCAGCAGCCCCCCCCACAGCTTAGGTGGATACACCTTC	CASSPPHSLGGYTF
NA	15	TRBV5-1	TRBJ1-5	NA	TGCGCCAGCAGCTTCGGAGGCCTTAGCAATCAGCCCCAGCATTTT	CASSFGGLSNQPQHF
TRBD1	14	TRBV27	TRBJ1-1	once	TGTGCCAGCAGTCCCTGGACAGGGGGCACTGAAGCTTTCTTT	CASSPWTGGTEAFF
TRBD2	15	TRBV27	TRBJ2-7	NA	TGTGCCAGCAGTGACGGGACTAGCGGGGGTAACGAGCAGTACTTC	CASSDGTSGGNEQYF
TRBD1	17	TRBV4-1	TRBJ2-4	NA	TGCGCCAGCAGCCAAGGGCAGGGGGCAATAGCCAAAAACATTCAGTACTTC	CASSQGQGAIAKNIQYF
TRBD2	16	TRBV5-6	TRBJ2-7	NA	TGTGCCAGCAGCTCGCTTAGCGGGAGGGCGAGGTTCGAGCAGTACTTC	CASSSLSGRARFEQYF
NA	14	TRBV18	TRBJ1-2	NA	TGTGCCAGCTCACCACCGGAGGGGCACTATGGCTACACCTTC	CASSPPEGHYGYTF
TRBD1	15	TRBV2	TRBJ2-7	NA	TGTGCCAGCACCACACAGGGACAGGGGGCTTATGAGCAGTACTTC	CASTTQGQGAYEQYF
NA	14	TRBV5-4	TRBJ1-2	NA	TGTGCCAGCAACACCCAGGGTATAGGCGATGGCTACACCTTC	CASNTQGIGDGYTF
NA	16	TRBV27	TRBJ2-6	NA	TGTGCCAGCAGTTCCCCTGGGAGCTCTGGGGCCAACGTCCTGACTTTC	CASSSPGSSGANVLTF
NA	16	TRBV5-1	TRBJ1-3	NA	TGCGCCAGCAGCTTGGCCGACAGACCCTCTGGAAACACCATATATTTT	CASSLADRPSGNTIYF
NA	15	TRBV5-4	TRBJ2-5	NA	TGTGCCAGCAGCCCCGGGAGTGTTTTCCAAGAGACCCAGTACTTC	CASSPGSVFQETQYF
TRBD1	16	TRBV6-5	TRBJ2-7	NA	TGTGCCAGCAGTTACCTTCCGGGACAGGGCGGCTACGAGCAGTACTTC	CASSYLPGQGGYEQYF
NA	11	TRBV6-6	TRBJ2-7	NA	TGTGCCAGTCAGGGGCAATACGAGCAGTACTTC	CASQGQYEQYF
TRBD2	14	TRBV5-5	TRBJ2-1	NA	TGTGCCAGCAGCTTATTGACTAGCCTGGATGAGCAGTTCTTC	CASSLLTSLDEQFF
NA	13	TRBV18	TRBJ2-5	once	TGTGCCAGCTCACCAACAGGATCAGAGACCCAGTACTTC	CASSPTGSETQYF
NA	15	TRBV25-1	TRBJ2-2	NA	TGTGCCAGCAGTGAAGGCATGCCCAACACCGGGGAGCTGTTTTTT	CASSEGMPNTGELFF
TRBD2	20	TRBV29-1	TRBJ2-4	NA	TGCAGCGTTGAGGAACTAGCGGGAGAGCCATGGGTTATAGCCAAAAACATTCAGTACTTC	CSVEELAGEPWVIAKNIQYF
TRBD2	17	TRBV14	TRBJ2-2	NA	TGTGCCAGCAGCCAAGTCAGCGGGGGGATTGCCACCGGGGAGCTGTTTTTT	CASSQVSGGIATGELFF
NA	13	TRBV18	TRBJ2-3	NA	TGTGCCAGCTCACCCCTACGCACAGATACGCAGTATTTT	CASSPLRTDTQYF
TRBD1	14	TRBV6-5	TRBJ2-7	NA	TGTGCCAGCAGTAAGGGACAGTTGTATTACGAGCAGTACTTC	CASSKGQLYYEQYF
TRBD1	14	TRBV5-1	TRBJ2-5	NA	TGCGCCAGCAGCTTCTGGGACAGCCAAGAGACCCAGTACTTC	CASSFWDSQETQYF
NA	12	TRBV10-3	TRBJ2-2	once	TGTGCCACAAGACTCCGGACCGGGGAGCTGTTTTTT	CATRLRTGELFF
TRBD1	15	TRBV11-2	TRBJ2-7	NA	TGTGCCAGCAGCCCTGTGACAGGGGGCACCGACGAGCAGTACTTC	CASSPVTGGTDEQYF
TRBD2	16	TRBV5-8	TRBJ2-1	once	TGTGCCAGCAGCAGAGTTAGCGGGAGAGCCTACAATGAGCAGTTCTTC	CASSRVSGRAYNEQFF
NA	13	TRBV5-1	TRBJ2-5	NA	TGCGCCAGCAGATGGACAGATTCTCGGACCCAGTACTTC	CASRWTDSRTQYF
NA	14	TRBV5-1	TRBJ2-5	NA	TGCGCCAGCAGCTTGACACCCAACGAAGAGACCCAGTACTTC	CASSLTPNEETQYF
NA	17	TRBV18	TRBJ1-2	NA	TGTGCCAGCTCAGGTTCGGGCAGGGCAGATCCAAACTATGGCTACACCTTC	CASSGSGRADPNYGYTF
NA	15	TRBV9	TRBJ2-2	NA	TGTGCCAGCAGCGTAGGGACAGTTAACACCGGGGAGCTGTTTTTT	CASSVGTVNTGELFF
NA	13	TRBV6-5	TRBJ2-7	once	TGTGCCAGCAGTTATGCAGGGCCCTACGAGCAGTACTTC	CASSYAGPYEQYF
NA	14	TRBV7-9	TRBJ2-1	NA	TGTGCCAGCAGTTTTGGGACTTATTCGGCTGAGCAGTTCTTC	CASSFGTYSAEQFF
TRBD1	15	TRBV5-1	TRBJ2-3	NA	TGCGCCAGCAGCCCCGGCCCAGGGGGCTTGGATACGCAGTATTTT	CASSPGPGGLDTQYF
TRBD1	16	TRBV27	TRBJ1-3	once	TGTGCCAGCAGCCCACGGACAGGGTCGGGGTGGGACACCATATATTTT	CASSPRTGSGWDTIYF
NA	16	TRBV5-5	TRBJ2-3	once	TGTGCCAGCAGCTCGAAACGGGTGAAGGGGACAGATACGCAGTATTTT	CASSSKRVKGTDTQYF
TRBD1	14	TRBV10-3	TRBJ2-2	NA	TGTGCCATCACCGGGACAGTGAACACCGGGGAGCTGTTTTTT	CAITGTVNTGELFF
NA	13	TRBV7-6	TRBJ1-4	NA	TGTGCCAGCAGCCCGGTTGACGGGGAAAAACTGTTTTTT	CASSPVDGEKLFF
NA	16	TRBV7-2	TRBJ1-5	NA	TGTGCCAGCAGCTTAGATCCTGGGGGCGGGGGGCGCATTCAGCATTTT	CASSLDPGGGGRIQHF
NA	11	TRBV6-6	TRBJ2-5	NA	TGTGCCAGCAGTTTAGTGGAGACCCAGTACTTC	CASSLVETQYF
TRBD2	19	TRBV5-6	TRBJ2-1	NA	TGTGCCAGCAGCTTGTGGGCTAGCGGGGGATTAAGCTCCTACAATGAGCAGTTCTTC	CASSLWASGGLSSYNEQFF
NA	16	TRBV2	TRBJ1-6	NA	TGTGCCAGCAGGCCTCAGGGGAGCTCCTATAATTCACCCCTCCACTTT	CASRPQGSSYNSPLHF
TRBD1	13	TRBV19	TRBJ1-2	NA	TGTGCCAGTAGTGCAGGGGGCACCTATGGCTACACCTTC	CASSAGGTYGYTF
TRBD1	15	TRBV5-1	TRBJ1-3	NA	TGCGCCAGCAGCCCCCAAGGGGGCTTAGGAAACACCATATATTTT	CASSPQGGLGNTIYF
NA	15	TRBV7-3	TRBJ2-2	once	TGTGCCAGCAGCCATACGCGACTAGGTTCCGGGGAGCTGTTTTTT	CASSHTRLGSGELFF
TRBD2	16	TRBV6-1	TRBJ2-1	NA	TGTGCCAGCAGTGTTAGAGCGGGGAGCTCCTACAATGAGCAGTTCTTC	CASSVRAGSSYNEQFF
NA	14	TRBV6-5	TRBJ1-2	NA	TGTGCCAGCAGAGAGGGCGCCCCTAACTATGGCTACACCTTC	CASREGAPNYGYTF
NA	15	TRBV19	TRBJ2-7	NA	TGTGCCAGTAGTAGCCTCGGGACTCGTTCCTACGAGCAGTACTTC	CASSSLGTRSYEQYF
NA	13	TRBV18	TRBJ1-1	NA	TGTGCCAGCTCACCAAGGACTGGCACTGAAGCTTTCTTT	CASSPRTGTEAFF
NA	16	TRBV11-2	TRBJ2-1	NA	TGTGCCAGCAGCTTAGATCCGGGGATCGTCTACAATGAGCAGTTCTTC	CASSLDPGIVYNEQFF
TRBD2	14	TRBV6-6	TRBJ2-7	NA	TGTGCCAGCAGTGATCCCGGGACTAGCGGGAGAGAGTACTTC	CASSDPGTSGREYF
TRBD1	14	TRBV6-5	TRBJ1-1	NA	TGTGCCAGCAGTTCCAGGGGGCTGGGGACTGAAGCTTTCTTT	CASSSRGLGTEAFF
TRBD1	15	TRBV4-1	TRBJ2-3	NA	TGCGCCAGCAGCACTCCGGGACAGGGGACAGATACGCAGTATTTT	CASSTPGQGTDTQYF
NA	18	TRBV4-1	TRBJ2-2	NA	TGCGCCAGCAGCCAAATTCATAGCGGCCACGCGAACACCGGGGAGCTGTTTTTT	CASSQIHSGHANTGELFF
NA	15	TRBV28	TRBJ2-7	once	TGTGCCAGCAGTTTTGGAAGTGACAAATCCTACGAGCAGTACTTC	CASSFGSDKSYEQYF
TRBD1	13	TRBV4-1	TRBJ2-7	NA	TGCGCCAGCGCCCGGACAGGGGAATACGAGCAGTACTTC	CASARTGEYEQYF
TRBD1	14	TRBV5-4	TRBJ2-7	NA	TGTGCCAGCAGCCCCGGACAGGCAACCTACGAGCAGTACTTC	CASSPGQATYEQYF
NA	15	TRBV7-2	TRBJ2-7	NA	TGTGCCAGCAGCTTCCTAGCGCCGAGCTCCTACGAGCAGTACTTC	CASSFLAPSSYEQYF
TRBD1	15	TRBV25-1	TRBJ2-7	NA	TGTGCCAGCAGTGGACCGGGACAGTCAATATACGAGCAGTACTTC	CASSGPGQSIYEQYF
NA	14	TRBV5-5	TRBJ1-5	NA	TGTGCCAGCAGCCGGACAGTAAGCAATCAGCCCCAGCATTTT	CASSRTVSNQPQHF
NA	12	TRBV2	TRBJ2-5	NA	TGTGCCAGCAGTGAGGCTCAAGAGACCCAGTACTTC	CASSEAQETQYF